These 16 T cell receptor beta chains were sequenced from one sample in a study of graft-versus-host responses after intestinal transplantation. Generated by immunoSEQ multiplex PCR, the TCRdb table keeps only in-frame clones and is missing some. Of about 82,000 clones in the sample, around 92% were seen once. Their cognate antigens are unknown. The specimen comprised unstimulated CD4+ T cells sorted from spleen or lymph node cells, sampled before intestinal transplant. These receptors originate from a human donor who received an intestinal transplant.

The chain links TRBV7-2 to TRBJ1-6, with D uncertain. CDR3 length: 12 amino acids. Germline CDR1 SGHTA, CDR2 FQGNSA. Trimming left V 11 bases short and J 9 bases short, with 14 bases between. The CDR3 DNA reads as TGTGCCTGCGGGTCCCGAGGTTCACCCCTCCACTTT. It specifies CACGSRGSPLHF.

J is TRBJ2-2 and V is TRBV10-3; TRBD1 is a possible D gene (5 bases). Germline values: CDR1 ENHRY, CDR2 SYGVKD. With 2 bases removed from V and 6 bases from J, the gap between germline ends came to 13 bases. This CDR3 spans 15 amino acids. The CDR3 bases are TGTGCCATCAGTGAGGGGAACAGGCCTCCCGGGGAGCTGTTTTTT. It yields the protein CAISEGNRPPGELFF.

The rearrangement links TRBV25-1 to TRBJ1-5; TRBD1 matches 10 bases. Looked up from germline, CDR1 is MGHDK and CDR2 is SYGVNS. The CDR3 extends over 14 amino acids. With 5 bases clipped from V and 10 bases from J, the junction kept 8 bases outside the gene matches. The CDR3 DNA reads TGTGCCAGCAGTCCCCGGGACAGGGGAAGACCCCAGCATTTT. The encoded protein is CASSPRDRGRPQHF.

V usage is TRBV5-1 and J usage is TRBJ2-1; 10 bases map to TRBD2. V gave up 5 bases and J gave up 5 bases; unmatched junction bases: 7. Looked up from germline, CDR1 is SGHRS and CDR2 is YFSETQ. CDR3 length: 15 residues. CDR3: CASRSTSGHNNEQFF. The DNA for the CDR3 is TGCGCCAGCAGATCGACTAGCGGGCATAACAATGAGCAGTTCTTC.

This clone was recorded a few times. This chain connects TRBV5-1 to TRBJ1-1; TRBD1 matches 8 bases. This CDR3 contains 14 residues. Per the germline V gene, CDR1 is SGHRS and CDR2 is YFSETQ. With V trimmed by 4 bases and J by 6 bases, 8 bases remained unmatched. The CDR3 sequence: CASSPRQGIPEAFF. DNA for the CDR3: TGCGCCAGCAGCCCCCGACAGGGGATTCCTGAAGCTTTCTTT.

The chain uses TRBV18 and TRBJ2-7, with D possibly matching TRBD1 (6 bases). The CDR3 has 15 amino acids. The V end was cut by 2 bases, the J end by 0 bases, with 11 bases between. Per the germline V gene, CDR1 is KGHSH and CDR2 is LQKENI. Written as DNA, the CDR3 is TGTGCCAGCTCACCAGGGGGCCTAATCTCCTACGAGCAGTACTTC. Translating it yields CASSPGGLISYEQYF.

The chain combines TRBV6-5 with TRBJ2-3; D uncertain. The V gene's germline CDR1 is MNHEY and CDR2 SVGAGI. The CDR3 has 14 residues. The V end was cut by 5 bases, the J end by 0 bases, with 9 bases between. CDR3 residues: CASSRSRSTDTQYF. For the CDR3, the DNA is TGTGCCAGCAGTCGAAGTCGGAGCACAGATACGCAGTATTTT.

Only a few counts were recorded for this clone. The genes are TRBV2 and TRBJ2-7, with 9 bases fitting TRBD1. The CDR3 has 14 residues. The V gene end was trimmed by 3 bases and the J gene end by 6 bases; junction bases not matched to a gene: 6. Germline-derived CDR1 and CDR2 are SNHLY and FYNNEI. The CDR3 DNA reads as TGTGCCAGCAGTGACCGGACAGGGGCGGGCGAGCAGTACTTC. This encodes CASSDRTGAGEQYF.

This clone was detected once. The V and J genes are TRBV30 and TRBJ2-1; TRBD1 matches at 8 bases. The junction had 9 bases not matched to a gene; V was cut back by 1 base and J by 4 bases. The germline V gene encodes CDR1 GTSNPN and CDR2 SVGIG (reference sequence). The length of the CDR3 is 16 residues. The DNA for the CDR3 is TGTGCCTGGAGTGGCTTGGAGACAGGGGTATACAATGAGCAGTTCTTC. This sequence encodes CAWSGLETGVYNEQFF.

The chain employs TRBV11-2 and TRBJ2-7, with TRBD1 identical over 9 bases. J lost 6 bases, V lost 0 bases, and 12 bases had no gene match. Germline CDR1 and CDR2: SGHAT and FQNNGV. The CDR3 is 17 residues long. DNA for the CDR3: TGTGCCAGCAGCTTAGATCGGTTCCCCGGGACAGGGTCCGAGCAGTACTTC. Translation gives CASSLDRFPGTGSEQYF.

The J gene is TRBJ1-1, the V gene TRBV5-6; tentatively, D is TRBD1 (6 bases). The CDR3 contains 17 residues. V was trimmed by 3 bases and J by 4 bases, leaving 22 bases between them. Germline CDR1 is SGHDT and CDR2 is YYEEEE. CDR3 in amino acids: CASSSDSVPTGSTEAFF. The CDR3 region has the DNA TGTGCCAGCAGCTCGGATTCTGTACCTACAGGGAGCACTGAAGCTTTCTTT.

V gene TRBV10-3 combines with J gene TRBJ2-1, with 11 positions matching TRBD1. Losses at the gene ends were 4 bases for V and 8 bases for J; bases not matched to a gene: 10. Germline V gives CDR1 ENHRY, CDR2 SYGVKD. The CDR3 has 16 amino acids. This CDR3 reads CAISGRTGGKEDEQFF. CDR3 nucleotide sequence: TGTGCCATCAGTGGAAGGACAGGGGGCAAGGAGGATGAGCAGTTCTTC.

CDR3 sequence reads: CASSISWGRTHSEQYF. DNA for the CDR3: TGTGCCAGTAGTATCAGTTGGGGGCGGACCCATAGTGAGCAGTACTTC. The chain employs TRBV19 and TRBJ2-7; D perhaps matches TRBD1 (6 bases). V dropped 3 bases and J dropped 7 bases, with 22 bases sitting between them. Germline CDR1 and CDR2: LNHDA and SQIVND (reference sequence). This CDR3 has 16 amino acids. Based on the CDR3 plus reference TRBV19 and TRBJ2-7, the full variable domain is DGGITQSPKYLFRKEGQNVTLSCEQNLNHDAMYWYRQDPGQGLRLIYYSQIVNDFQKGDIAEGYSVSREKKESFPLTVTSAQKNPTAFYLCASSISWGRTHSEQYFGPGTRLTVT.

V usage is TRBV30 and J usage is TRBJ2-7; 13 nucleotides agree with TRBD2. Germline CDR1 is GTSNPN and CDR2 is SVGIG (reference sequence). The CDR3 is 16 residues long. Trimming removed 0 bases from V and 5 bases from J; junction bases left unmatched: 7. CDR3 region: CAWSVTSGGAFHEQYF. CDR3 in DNA: TGTGCCTGGAGTGTAACTAGCGGGGGGGCCTTCCACGAGCAGTACTTC.

The chain joins TRBV6-6 to TRBJ1-1, with 7 bases fitting TRBD1. The CDR3 loop spans 13 amino acids. With 7 bases clipped from V and 3 bases from J, the junction kept 5 bases outside the gene matches. The germline gives CDR1 MNHNY, CDR2 SVGAGI (reference sequence). CDR3 coding DNA: TGTGCCAGCATCTACAGGGGCGACACTGAAGCTTTCTTT. It codes for CASIYRGDTEAFF.

This rearrangement joins TRBV27 to TRBJ1-6; no definite D call. V lost 6 bases, J lost 7 bases, and 7 bases lay in between. The CDR3 contains 12 residues. Germline lookup yields CDR1 MNHEY and CDR2 SMNVEV (reference sequence). The CDR3 region is CASSPLNSPLHF. The CDR3 nucleotides read TGTGCCAGCAGCCCTCTAAATTCACCCCTCCACTTT.